The 28 T cell receptor beta chains below were found in one sample sequenced in a study of shared clonotypes between healthy human individuals (TCRdb year 2020). Library creation used the immunoSEQ multiplex PCR assay. TCRdb took this table from immuneACCESS and kept in-frame rearrangements with V and J called. Such tables lack part of the clones; where checked against another copy, unresolved V genes explain under half of the gap, and the rest is unexplained. Counted in this sample were about 510,000 clones; about four fifths of them appeared once. The ten largest account for 10% to 15% of the sample. Sequencing was carried out using PBMCs. The source is a woman in her forties in good health. Some clones in this sample may be carry-over from other donors' samples.

V and J are TRBV9 and TRBJ2-1; 10 bases align to TRBD2. The V segment lost 4 bases and the J segment 8 bases; nucleotides outside the gene matches: 9. Germline V gene sequence: CDR1 SGDLS, CDR2 YYNGEE. The CDR3 sequence is 15 residues long. This chain's CDR3 is CASSPAGGRGHEQFF. DNA for the CDR3: TGTGCCAGCAGCCCAGCGGGGGGGCGCGGCCATGAGCAGTTCTTC.

The V gene is TRBV21-1, the J gene TRBJ2-1; the table's D call, TRBD2, has no DNA check behind it. TRBV21-1 is a listed pseudogene. The CDR3 totals 16 residues. CDR3 sequence reads: CASSKALANSYNEQFF. For the CDR3, the DNA is TGTGCCAGCAGCAAAGCACTAGCGAATTCCTACAATGAGCAGTTCTTC.

This clone has just a few counts. The chain links TRBV7-6 to TRBJ2-7; D not resolved. V was trimmed by 4 bases and J by 4 bases, leaving 5 bases between them. The length of the CDR3 is 11 residues. The germline V gene encodes CDR1 SGHVS and CDR2 FNYEAQ. CDR3 nucleotides: TGTGCCAGCAGCTCCCGGTACGAGCAGTACTTC. Translated: CASSSRYEQYF.

This rearrangement joins TRBV27 to TRBJ1-3; TRBD1 might be the D (6 bases). Germline CDR1 is MNHEY and CDR2 is SMNVEV (reference sequence). V lost 8 bases, J lost 4 bases, and 12 bases lay in between. The CDR3 contains 13 residues. CDR3 loop: CASGQGRGNTIYF. The CDR3 nucleotides are TGTGCCAGCGGTCAGGGGAGAGGAAACACCATATATTTT.

The rearrangement uses TRBV19 and TRBJ2-4, with D tentatively TRBD2 (5 bases). Trimming removed 10 bases at V and 3 bases at J, with 13 bases between. Germline CDR1 reads LNHDA; CDR2 reads SQIVND (reference sequence). CDR3 size: 13 residues. Here the CDR3 reads CATLGRDKNIQYF. Written as DNA, the CDR3 is TGTGCCACCCTTGGACGGGACAAAAACATTCAGTACTTC.

V gene TRBV19 combines with J gene TRBJ1-4; TRBD1 matches 7 bases. Germline CDR1 reads LNHDA; CDR2 reads SQIVND (reference sequence). CDR3 length: 14 amino acids. Trimming at V came to 6 bases and at J to 6 bases, leaving 7 bases not matched to a gene. CDR3 region: CASRQQGLDEKLFF. The CDR3 DNA reads TGTGCCAGTAGGCAACAGGGGTTGGATGAAAAACTGTTTTTT.

This clone was counted ten times or more. The chain uses TRBV30 and TRBJ1-6; D gene ambiguous. This CDR3 region has 13 residues. Germline assignment: CDR1 GTSNPN and CDR2 SVGIG (reference sequence). V lost 3 bases and J 7 bases, leaving 10 bases between the germline ends. The CDR3, as DNA: TGTGCCTGGAGGAGAAGAGGGAATTCACCCCTCCACTTT. Translated, it gives CAWRRRGNSPLHF.

CDR3 sequence reads: CASSHPDRELSEQYF. CDR3 DNA sequence: TGCGCCAGCAGCCACCCGGACAGGGAGCTTTCCGAGCAGTACTTC. The J gene is TRBJ2-7, the V gene TRBV4-1; 8 nucleotides match TRBD1. The J segment lost 6 bases and the V segment lost 3 bases, leaving 10 bases of the junction unmatched. The CDR3 runs 15 residues. Germline assignment: CDR1 MGHRA and CDR2 YSYEKL.

The chain carries TRBV14 and TRBJ1-4; 7 nucleotides line up with TRBD1. This CDR3 spans 15 amino acids. With 6 bases clipped from V and 4 bases from J, the junction kept 8 bases outside the gene matches. The germline V gene encodes CDR1 SGHDN and CDR2 FVKESK. The CDR3 reads CASRPTGEDNEKLFF. The CDR3 DNA sequence: TGTGCCAGCAGGCCTACAGGGGAGGATAATGAAAAACTGTTTTTT.

Comments on this clone: In the same sample, other DNA sequences code for this CDR3. The rearrangement uses TRBV28 and TRBJ1-2; D gene unclear. CDR3 length equals 12 residues. CDR1 is MDHEN, CDR2 SYDVKM, per germline. The V and J ends lost 4 bases and 0 bases respectively, with 3 bases between them. The CDR3 loop is CASSSSNYGYTF. CDR3 DNA sequence: TGTGCCAGCAGTTCTTCTAACTATGGCTACACCTTC.

This rearrangement joins TRBV5-1 to TRBJ2-3; weak D call: TRBD1 (5 bases). CDR1 is SGHRS, CDR2 YFSETQ, per germline. V was pared by 0 bases and J by 1 base, with 9 bases between. This CDR3 region has 15 residues. CDR3 coding DNA: TGCGCCAGCAGCTTGGAGGACACCCGCACAGATACGCAGTATTTT. It encodes CASSLEDTRTDTQYF.

V and J are TRBV29-1 and TRBJ2-2, with a tentative D call TRBD2 (7 bases). From germline, CDR1 is SQVTM and CDR2 ANQGSEA. The CDR3 sequence is 14 residues long. Trimming pared 6 bases from V and 0 bases from J, leaving 11 bases between. CDR3 amino acids: CSVKGGANTGELFF. The CDR3 nucleotides are TGCAGCGTCAAGGGGGGGGCGAACACCGGGGAGCTGTTTTTT.

The chain employs TRBV6-5 and TRBJ2-7; TRBD1 matches 8 bases. The CDR3 is 12 amino acids. Germline trimming cut 5 bases from V and 4 bases from J; bases unmatched to any gene: 1. Germline CDR1 is MNHEY and CDR2 is SVGAGI. CDR3 sequence (DNA): TGTGCCAGCAGTCAGGGGGCGTACGAGCAGTACTTC. It is translated as CASSQGAYEQYF.

The gene calls are TRBV7-9 and TRBJ2-5; 11 nucleotides match TRBD2. CDR3 size: 15 residues. CDR1 is SEHNR, CDR2 FQNEAQ, per germline (reference sequence). J was trimmed by 2 bases and V by 5 bases; bases with no gene match: 4. The CDR3 loop reads CASSTGLAGQETQYF. The CDR3, as DNA: TGTGCCAGCAGCACAGGACTAGCGGGTCAAGAGACCCAGTACTTC.

The rearrangement joins TRBV15 to TRBJ2-5, with D perhaps being TRBD1 or TRBD2 (5 bases each). In germline, CDR1 is LNHNV, CDR2 YYDKDF (reference sequence). Trimming left V 5 bases short and J 5 bases short, with 21 bases between. The CDR3 has 16 residues. The CDR3 sequence: CATSPRQNLGRETQYF. DNA for the CDR3: TGTGCCACCAGCCCCCGTCAGAACCTGGGACGGGAGACCCAGTACTTC. Based on the CDR3 plus reference TRBV15 and TRBJ2-5, the full variable domain is DAMVIQNPRYQVTQFGKPVTLSCSQTLNHNVMYWYQQKSSQAPKLLFHYYDKDFNNEADTPDNFQSRRPNTSFCFLDIRSPGLGDTAMYLCATSPRQNLGRETQYFGPGTRLLVL.

The V and J genes are TRBV11-3 and TRBJ2-2; D remains unclear. Germline values: CDR1 SGHNT, CDR2 YENEEA. The ends were cut back, 5 bases at V and 3 bases at J, with 10 bases in the middle. The CDR3 has 14 residues. The CDR3 loop is CASSPDGYTGELFF. DNA for the CDR3: TGTGCCAGCAGCCCGGACGGTTACACCGGGGAGCTGTTTTTT. The variable domain in full, with the rest retrieved from reference TRBV11-3 and TRBJ2-2, is EAGVVQSPRYKIIEKKQPVAFWCNPISGHNTLYWYLQNLGQGPELLIRYENEEAVDDSQLPKDRFSAERLKGVDSTLKIQPAELGDSAVYLCASSPDGYTGELFFGEGSRLTVL.

V is TRBV13 and J is TRBJ2-5; the D gene is possibly TRBD2 (6 bases). The assigned J gene may be wrong: the sequence end matches TRBJ2-7 better. This CDR3 is built from 15 residues. Germline values: CDR1 PRHDT, CDR2 FYEKMQ (reference sequence). The CDR3: CASSLTAGYSYEQYF. Written as DNA, the CDR3 is TGTGCCAGCAGCTTAACAGCGGGCTACTCCTACGAGCAGTACTTC.

The rearrangement joins TRBV4-3 to TRBJ2-1, with TRBD2 as a possible D gene (5 bases). This CDR3 contains 17 residues. Germline-derived CDR1 and CDR2 are LGHNA and YSLEER. The ends were cut back, 1 base at V and 0 bases at J, with 13 bases in the middle. Here the CDR3 reads CASSQGPLATSYNEQFF. The CDR3 DNA follows: TGCGCCAGCAGCCAAGGCCCGCTAGCCACCTCCTACAATGAGCAGTTCTTC.

This chain connects TRBV11-3 to TRBJ2-7, with TRBD2 matching 7 bases. CDR3 length: 13 residues. Per germline, CDR1 SGHNT and CDR2 YENEEA. J gave up 4 bases and V 3 bases, and 3 bases lay outside the gene matches. CDR3 sequence reads: CASSFGLGYEQYF. The CDR3, as DNA: TGTGCCAGCAGCTTCGGACTAGGATACGAGCAGTACTTC.

The J gene is TRBJ2-7, the V gene TRBV5-1; 9 bases are shared with TRBD2. V shed 3 bases, J shed 0 bases, and the junction held 10 bases outside the gene matches. This CDR3 is 17 amino acids long. Germline V CDR1 and CDR2: SGHRS, YFSETQ. CDR3 residues: CASSSSPLAGASYEQYF. CDR3 coding DNA: TGCGCCAGCAGCTCGAGTCCACTAGCGGGCGCCTCCTACGAGCAGTACTTC.

V gene TRBV2 combines with J gene TRBJ2-1; D is undetermined. In germline, CDR1 is SNHLY, CDR2 FYNNEI. V lost 6 bases and J 3 bases, leaving 15 bases between the germline ends. The length of the CDR3 is 15 residues. The CDR3 bases are TGTGCCAGCAGAGAGGATAGCTTTATCTACAATGAGCAGTTCTTC. This translates into CASREDSFIYNEQFF.

The chain employs TRBV7-9 and TRBJ1-4; maybe TRBD1 (6 bases). From germline, CDR1 is SEHNR and CDR2 FQNEAQ (reference sequence). V dropped 3 bases and J dropped 7 bases, with 12 bases sitting between them. CDR3 length: 14 amino acids. For the CDR3, the DNA is TGTGCCAGCAGCTTGGGCAGGGGCCCTGAAAAACTGTTTTTT. This codes for CASSLGRGPEKLFF.

This clone appeared a single time. The genes are TRBV6-5 and TRBJ2-2; the D gene is possibly TRBD2 (6 bases). Per the germline V gene, CDR1 is MNHEY and CDR2 is SVGAGI. CDR3 size: 15 residues. V shed 5 bases and J shed 4 bases, with 14 bases lying between them. The CDR3 here is CASSLGLSGTGELFF. The CDR3 nucleotides read TGTGCCAGCAGTCTGGGACTGTCGGGCACCGGGGAGCTGTTTTTT.

V is TRBV10-3 and J is TRBJ2-7; D is possibly TRBD1 (7 bases). Between the trimmed V and J ends, which lost 10 bases and 6 bases, there was a span of 13 bases. This CDR3 comprises 11 residues. Germline-derived CDR1 and CDR2 are ENHRY and SYGVKD. CDR3 bases: TGTGCCACAAACCAGGGGGGCGAGCAGTACTTC. It is translated as CATNQGGEQYF.

The CDR3 here is CASSLLDNSYEQYF. The CDR3 coding sequence is TGTGCCAGCAGCCTCCTGGACAACTCCTACGAGCAGTACTTC. The chain employs TRBV9 and TRBJ2-7, with D perhaps matching TRBD1 (5 bases). V lost 4 bases and J lost 0, with 11 bases in between. Germline CDR1 SGDLS, CDR2 YYNGEE. This CDR3 has 14 residues.

This chain connects TRBV7-2 to TRBJ2-7; D tentatively fits TRBD1 or TRBD2 (5 bases each). The CDR3 loop spans 15 amino acids. Germline-derived CDR1 and CDR2 are SGHTA and FQGNSA. The V gene lost 5 bases and the J gene lost 4 bases, with 18 bases spanning the gap. The CDR3 loop reads CASSRSGEGIYEQYF. CDR3 coding DNA: TGTGCCAGCAGCCGCAGCGGAGAGGGGATTTACGAGCAGTACTTC.

V gene TRBV28 combines with J gene TRBJ2-3, with TRBD1 as a possible D gene (6 bases). Trimming pared 8 bases from V and 2 bases from J, leaving 17 bases between. Germline values: CDR1 MDHEN, CDR2 SYDVKM. The CDR3 has 15 amino acids. The CDR3 loop reads CASAGTHRLTDTQYF. The CDR3 DNA sequence: TGTGCCAGCGCCGGGACACATAGACTCACAGATACGCAGTATTTT.

This clone was counted once. The V call is TRBV6-5, the J call TRBJ2-2; TRBD1 aligns across 7 bases. Germline V gives CDR1 MNHEY, CDR2 SVGAGI. This CDR3 is 14 amino acids long. The V and J ends lost 6 bases and 5 bases, in that order; junction bases with no gene match: 6. CDR3 sequence: CASRAQGYTGELFF. In DNA, the CDR3 is TGTGCCAGCAGGGCACAGGGGTATACCGGGGAGCTGTTTTTT.